Listed below are T cell receptor beta chains from one sample, sequenced in a study of T cell repertoires in cytomegalovirus infection. TCRdb called the reads again in MiXCR, with one record for every CDR3 protein. The sample has roughly 320,000 distinct CDR3 sequences; roughly 9.5% are singletons. The source material was PBMCs. The receptors were sampled from a human donor in good health (CMV status not recorded). Some clones in this sample may be carry-over from other donors' samples. CDR3s include the opening cysteine and the closing phenylalanine or tryptophan. The D gene is left open where the match is weak. Some rows have no size entry. The others give once, few or many, or a class for an expanded clone.

J gene | clone size | V gene | D gene | CDR3 DNA | CDR3 protein
TRBJ2-7 | many | TRBV4-2 | TRBD2 | TGTGCCAGCAGCCAAGTGACTAGCGGGAGGGCCACCTACGAGCAGTACTTC | CASSQVTSGRATYEQYF
TRBJ2-1 | . | TRBV7-6 | . | TGTGCCAGCAGCTTAGGGGGGGCGCGGAATGAGCAGTTCTTC | CASSLGGARNEQFF
TRBJ2-5 | few | TRBV6-5 | TRBD2 | TGTGCCAGCAGTTATGGGAGCGGGGGAGTGGAGACCCAGTACTTC | CASSYGSGGVETQYF
TRBJ2-1 | few | TRBV12-3/TRBV12-4 | . | TGTGCCAGCAGCCCTGACCCCCTCGGCTACAATGAGCAGTTCTTC | CASSPDPLGYNEQFF
TRBJ2-7 | . | TRBV4-1 | . | TGCGCCAGCAGCCATTCCGACGGTGGGTACGAGCAGTACTTC | CASSHSDGGYEQYF
TRBJ2-7 | many | TRBV28 | TRBD2 | TGTGCCAGCAGTTTACTAGCGGGGGCCACCGGGTACTTC | CASSLLAGATGYF
TRBJ2-1 | . | TRBV12-3/TRBV12-4 | . | TGTGCCACCCGCGAGGCGGGGGCTGGGGGTGAGCAGTTCTTC | CATREAGAGGEQFF
TRBJ2-2 | many | TRBV7-2 | . | TGTGCCAGCAGCCTTAGTGGTATCGGGGAGCTGTTTTTT | CASSLSGIGELFF
TRBJ1-5 | many | TRBV7-2 | . | TGTGCCAGCAGCAGATCCAGGGGCAATCAGCCCCAGCATTTT | CASSRSRGNQPQHF
TRBJ1-1 | many | TRBV7-2 | TRBD1 | TGTGCCAGCAGCTCGACAGGGTGGACTGAAGCTTTCTTT | CASSSTGWTEAFF
TRBJ1-4 | many | TRBV7-2 | TRBD1 | TGTGCCAGCAGCCCCGGGACAGGGGTAAATGAAAAACTGTTTTTT | CASSPGTGVNEKLFF
TRBJ2-5 | few | TRBV20-1 | . | TGCAGTGCTAGGCCTCAACCTCGGGAGACCCAGTACTTC | CSARPQPRETQYF
TRBJ2-7 | many | TRBV28 | . | TGTGCCAGCAGTCTAAGGACAGCCCCAATCGCGGACGAGCAGTACTTC | CASSLRTAPIADEQYF
TRBJ2-3 | few | TRBV7-8 | TRBD2 | TGTGCCAGCAGCCCCGGGACTAGCGGGAGGGCCTCTAGATTGAGTACGCAGTATTTT | CASSPGTSGRASRLSTQYF
TRBJ2-7 | few | TRBV7-2 | . | TGTGCCAGCACCCGAGGTGGGATGTACGAGCAGTACTTC | CASTRGGMYEQYF
TRBJ1-5 | many | TRBV20-1 | . | TGCAGTGCTAGTCGAAGTGGAGATCAGCCCCAGCATTTT | CSASRSGDQPQHF